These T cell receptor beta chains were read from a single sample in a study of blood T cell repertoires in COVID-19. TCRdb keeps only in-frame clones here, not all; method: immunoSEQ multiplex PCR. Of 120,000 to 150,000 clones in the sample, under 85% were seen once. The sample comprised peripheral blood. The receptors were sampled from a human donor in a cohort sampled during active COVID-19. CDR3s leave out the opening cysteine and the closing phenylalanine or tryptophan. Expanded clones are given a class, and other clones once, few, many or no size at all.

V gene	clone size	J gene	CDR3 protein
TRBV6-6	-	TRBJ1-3	ASSRRDNSGNTIY
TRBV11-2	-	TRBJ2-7	ASSFGQYEQY
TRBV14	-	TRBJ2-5	ASSQDRTSPQETQY
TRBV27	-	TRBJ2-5	ASSLSLAGPETQY
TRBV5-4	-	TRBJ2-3	ASSRGASGASSTDTQY
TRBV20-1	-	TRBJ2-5	SASFPSGGRETQY
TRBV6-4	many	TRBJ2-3	ASSLAGATDTQY
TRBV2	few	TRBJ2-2	ASSLQSLPGELF
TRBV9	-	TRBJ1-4	ASSPRTGESSEKLF
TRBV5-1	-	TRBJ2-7	ASSLDASYEQY
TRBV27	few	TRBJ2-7	ASSLSGQGAFYEQY
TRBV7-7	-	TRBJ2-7	ASSLGTNYEQY
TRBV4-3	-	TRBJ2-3	ASSQDFQGSTDTQY
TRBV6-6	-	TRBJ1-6	ASSPARGLNSPLH
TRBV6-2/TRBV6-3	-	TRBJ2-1	ASSRKLTSGGRNEQF
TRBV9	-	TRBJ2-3	ASSPEVGGGASDTQY
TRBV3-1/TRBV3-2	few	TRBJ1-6	ASSPAGHYNSPLH
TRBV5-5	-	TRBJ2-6	ASSQVPGAGANVLT
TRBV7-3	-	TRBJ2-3	ASSLKAGGTDTQY
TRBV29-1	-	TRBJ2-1	SGDGGSLNEQF
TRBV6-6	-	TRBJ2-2	ASSSVGLGSGELF
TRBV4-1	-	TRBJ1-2	ASSQGQGRANYGYT
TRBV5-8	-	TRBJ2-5	ASSLTGQY
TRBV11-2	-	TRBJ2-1	ASSLASGVGEQF
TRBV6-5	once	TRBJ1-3	ASSRLGGLDTIY
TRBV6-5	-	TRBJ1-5	ASSRGPGEPQH
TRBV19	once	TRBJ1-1	ASSFGQGGNTEAF
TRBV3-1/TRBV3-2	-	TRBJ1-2	ASHPGDRAVNGYT
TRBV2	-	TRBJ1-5	ASTQDRAKAQH
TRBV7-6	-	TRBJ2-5	ASSYPVGGQETQY
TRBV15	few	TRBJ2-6	ATSRASGSGANVLT
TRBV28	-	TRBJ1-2	ASSSGSQGVYGYT
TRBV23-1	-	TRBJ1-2	ASRKDRGRRLYGYT
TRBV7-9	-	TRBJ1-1	ASSPQPPGWTEAF
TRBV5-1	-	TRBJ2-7	ASSLGLAGGLSSYEQY
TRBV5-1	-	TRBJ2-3	ASSSGVDTQY
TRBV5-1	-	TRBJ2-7	ASSPGTSRYEQY
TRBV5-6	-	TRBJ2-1	ASSIAGAYFNEQF
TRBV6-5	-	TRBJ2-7	ASSYQIDHGGYEQY
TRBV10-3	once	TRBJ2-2	AGGAFDSGELF
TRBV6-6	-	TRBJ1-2	ASSSSTGQLNGYT
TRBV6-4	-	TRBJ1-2	ASSDPYRGMRDGYT